The 17 T cell receptor beta chains listed next were all sequenced from one sample in a study of tissue T cells after allogeneic stem cell transplantation. As to time point: mouse harvest day 7 after allogeneic transplant. Each mouse received 10^7 T-cell-depleted marrow cells plus 10^6 splenic CD5+ T cells by tail vein. Sequencing used immunoSEQ multiplex PCR; TCRdb keeps in-frame clones, though not all of them. This sample has about 3,700 clones; 50% occur once, and the top ten carry over 5.5%. Sequencing input: gut tissue. The receptors shown here come from a female BALB/c mouse given C57BL/6 T cells with graft-versus-host disease after an allogeneic hematopoietic cell transplant.

Concerning this clone: The genes are named according to mouse. The read ends 1 residue before the CDR3 terminus; that terminus is restored from the germline J gene. The chain links TRBV19 to TRBJ2-5; 7 positions match TRBD2. J gave up 3 bases and V 3 bases, and 4 bases lay outside the gene matches. The germline V gene encodes CDR1 FNHDT and CDR2 SITEND (reference sequence). The CDR3 extends over 14 amino acids. CDR3 DNA (partial): TGTGCCAGCAGTACCCGGACTGGTCAAGACACCCAGTAC. Its translation is CASSTRTGQDTQY. The whole CDR3 sequence reads CASSTRTGQDTQYF.

This clone is medium-sized within its sample. Gene names denote mouse genes. The CDR3 extends 1 residue past the end of the read, so its final part is completed from the germline J gene. V is TRBV26 and J is TRBJ2-7; 8 bases line up with TRBD2. CDR1 KGHPV and CDR2 FQNQEV come from the germline V gene (reference sequence). The CDR3 consists of 14 residues. Trimming at V came to 2 bases and at J to 1 base, leaving 1 base not matched to a gene. Partial CDR3 DNA: TGTGCCAGCAGTCTGACTGGGGGATCCTATGAACAGTAC. This codes for CASSLTGGSYEQY. The whole CDR3 sequence is CASSLTGGSYEQYF.

A few counts support this clone. Germline and genes here are mouse. Read data end 1 residue before the CDR3 end; the end is taken from the germline J gene. This rearrangement joins TRBV26 to TRBJ1-6, with D uncertain. TRBJ1-6 is designated an ORF whose function remains uncertain. From germline, CDR1 is KGHPV and CDR2 FQNQEV (reference sequence). V was cut by 2 bases and J by 4 bases, with 3 bases left in between. CDR3 length equals 13 residues. The CDR3 bases that were read are TGTGCCAGCAGTCTGGAGTATAATTCGCCCCTCTAC. It translates to CASSLEYNSPLY. The full-length CDR3 reads as CASSLEYNSPLYF.

As for this clone: The listed genes are named as in mouse. The CDR3 end is not reached by the read, which stops 1 residue before it; the germline J gene fills it in. The V and J genes are TRBV12-2 and TRBJ2-7; weak D call: TRBD1 (7 bases). V lost 0 bases to trimming and J lost 2 bases, with 10 bases between them. CDR3 length: 14 amino acids. CDR1 SGHLS and CDR2 HYDKME come from the germline V gene. The CDR3 DNA, read in part, is TGTGCCAGCTCTCTCGGAGGGGGCCCCTATGAACAGTAC. Translating it yields CASSLGGGPYEQY. The full CDR3 protein reads CASSLGGGPYEQYF.

Details on this clone: Mouse germline and gene names are used. The read halts 1 residue ahead of the CDR3 end, with the missing end drawn from the germline J gene. This sequence joins TRBV15 and TRBJ1-1, with D uncertain. Germline lookup yields CDR1 SGHND and CDR2 FRSKSL. V dropped 2 bases and J dropped 0 bases, with 1 base sitting between them. The CDR3 runs 12 residues. The CDR3 bases that were read are TGTGCCAGCAGTTTAACAAACACAGAAGTCTTC. As protein: CASSLTNTEVF. The complete CDR3 reads CASSLTNTEVFF.

On this clone itself: The gene symbols are mouse symbols. Sequencing ends 1 residue short of the CDR3 end; the germline J gene provides the rest. The gene calls are TRBV15 and TRBJ2-1, with TRBD1 matching over 9 bases. Germline V gene sequence: CDR1 SGHND, CDR2 FRSKSL. This CDR3 has 14 residues. With 9 bases clipped from V and 0 bases from J, the junction kept 3 bases outside the gene matches. The part of the CDR3 DNA that was read is TGTGCCAGGGACAGGGGCAATAACTATGCTGAGCAGTTC. Translation gives CARDRGNNYAEQF. The whole CDR3 is CARDRGNNYAEQFF.

This clone was detected only a few times. The germline and genes are mouse ones. The read falls 1 residue short of the CDR3 end, and the missing part is taken from the germline J gene. The rearrangement uses TRBV26 and TRBJ2-7; D might be TRBD1 or TRBD2, each matching 6 bases. The CDR3 is made up of 14 amino acids. The germline V gene encodes CDR1 KGHPV and CDR2 FQNQEV (reference sequence). Trimming cost V 0 bases and J 2 bases, with 8 bases left between them. CDR3 in amino acids: CASSLSGGAYEQYF. CDR3 DNA, as far as it was read: TGTGCCAGCAGTCTGTCTGGGGGCGCCTATGAACAGTAC.

This clone was seen a handful of times. Gene labels here are mouse ones. The CDR3: CASSLSGGYEQYF. CDR3 DNA, as far as it was read: TGTGCCAGCAGTCTGTCTGGGGGCTATGAACAGTAC. J is TRBJ2-7 and V is TRBV26; possibly TRBD2 for D (6 bases). The observed sequence ends 1 residue before the CDR3 terminus, with the missing tail filled in from the germline J gene. This CDR3 contains 13 residues. In germline, CDR1 is KGHPV, CDR2 FQNQEV (reference sequence). The ends were cut back, 0 bases at V and 3 bases at J, with 6 bases in the middle.

In regard to this clone: The genes and germline here are from mouse. Partial CDR3 DNA: TGTGCCTGGAGTCTGACAGGGGGCGCGAATTCGCCCCTCTAC. Protein product: CAWSLTGGANSPLY. The complete CDR3 sequence is CAWSLTGGANSPLYF. The chain combines TRBV31 with TRBJ1-6; 10 bases fit TRBD1. The read is 1 residue too short to cover the CDR3 end, so that end is filled in from the germline J gene. TRBJ1-6 is an open reading frame, and its role is uncertain. J was trimmed by 7 bases and V by 0 bases; bases with no gene match: 3. The CDR3 contains 15 residues. Germline V gene data show CDR1 as GKSSPN and CDR2 as SITVG.

With regard to this clone: The gene names here belong to mouse. The CDR3 is cut off 1 residue early in the read; its end comes from the germline J gene. The V gene is TRBV26, the J gene TRBJ2-4; D is ambiguous. The CDR3 has 12 amino acids. V was pared by 3 bases and J by 3 bases, with 4 bases between. Germline lookup yields CDR1 KGHPV and CDR2 FQNQEV (reference sequence). The CDR3 loop reads CASSLEQNTLYF. The CDR3 bases that were read are TGTGCCAGCAGTCTCGAGCAAAACACCTTGTAC.

Worth noting for this clone: Each gene name is a mouse one. From the germline J gene comes the end of the CDR3, since the read stops 1 residue before it. The chain is built from TRBV4 and TRBJ2-5; 8 bases map to TRBD2. CDR1 is LGHDT, CDR2 YNNKQL, per germline (reference sequence). The J segment lost 1 base and the V segment lost 3 bases, leaving 3 bases of the junction unmatched. This CDR3 comprises 15 residues. The CDR3 bases that were read are TGTGCCAGCAGCTATCTGGGGGGTTACCAAGACACCCAGTAC. Its translation is CASSYLGGYQDTQY. The CDR3 as a whole reads CASSYLGGYQDTQYF.

Details on this clone: The genes are named according to mouse. The read ends 1 residue early relative to the CDR3; the germline J gene fills the gap. This chain uses TRBV4 with TRBJ1-6; no clear D. TRBJ1-6 is identified as an open reading frame with a role that is uncertain. This CDR3 is built from 12 residues. Germline V lookup: CDR1 LGHDT, CDR2 YNNKQL (reference sequence). Trimming pared 4 bases from V and 4 bases from J, leaving 2 bases between. CDR3 sequence: CASSFYNSPLYF. The covered CDR3 bases are TGTGCCAGCAGCTTTTATAATTCGCCCCTCTAC.

Turning to this clone: Germline and genes: mouse. Sequencing ends 1 residue short of the CDR3 end; the germline J gene provides the rest. This chain uses TRBV3 with TRBJ2-4, with D unclear. The germline CDR1 and CDR2 sequences are SNHLY and FYNGKV (reference sequence). This CDR3 is built from 14 residues. Trimming cost V 5 bases and J 0 bases, with 9 bases left between them. The covered CDR3 bases are TGTGCCAGCAGCCCCTTAGCTAGTCAAAACACCTTGTAC. Translating gives CASSPLASQNTLY. The full-length CDR3 reads as CASSPLASQNTLYF.

This clone came up a few times. The genes are named according to mouse. The read ends 1 residue shy of where the CDR3 ends; the end is completed using the germline J gene. The V gene is TRBV26, the J gene TRBJ2-7; no definite D call. The CDR3 is 11 residues long. V was clipped by 5 bases and J by 3 bases, with 5 bases between them. The germline V gene encodes CDR1 KGHPV and CDR2 FQNQEV (reference sequence). The CDR3 DNA, read in part, is TGTGCCAGCAGTGAAGACTATGAACAGTAC. It encodes CASSEDYEQY. The CDR3 reads in full as CASSEDYEQYF. Based on the CDR3 plus reference TRBV26 and TRBJ2-7, the full variable domain is NSKVIQTPRYLVKGQGQKAKMRCIPEKGHPVVFWYQQNKNNEFKFLINFQNQEVLQQIDMTEKRFSAECPSNSPCSLEIQSSEAGDSALYLCASSEDYEQYFGPGTRLTVL.

On this clone: Any gene name here is a mouse gene name. With the read ending 1 residue before the CDR3 end, the germline J gene is used to fill in that end. The chain links TRBV16 to TRBJ2-4; D uncertain. The CDR3 runs to 14 residues. CDR1 SGHSA and CDR2 FRNQAP come from the germline V gene. Trimming stripped 4 bases from V and 0 bases from J, with 8 bases between. CDR3 sequence reads: CASSWGPSQNTLYF. Partial CDR3 DNA: TGTGCAAGCAGCTGGGGTCCTAGTCAAAACACCTTGTAC.

In the case of this clone: The gene symbols are mouse symbols. With the read ending 1 residue before the CDR3 end, the germline J gene is used to fill in that end. The chain has TRBV15 and TRBJ2-5, with TRBD1 matching over 10 bases. Germline CDR1 and CDR2: SGHND and FRSKSL. J was trimmed by 4 bases and V by 8 bases; bases with no gene match: 6. The CDR3 contains 14 residues. Incomplete CDR3 DNA: TGTGCCAGCGGGTCCGGGACAGGGGAAGACACCCAGTAC. Translating gives CASGSGTGEDTQY. The entire CDR3 protein is CASGSGTGEDTQYF.

As regards this clone: All gene names here are mouse names. The read gets to within 1 residue of the CDR3 end, and the germline J gene fills in the rest. The chain carries TRBV26 and TRBJ2-3, with a tentative D call TRBD1 (6 bases). Trimming took off 3 bases at V and 4 bases at J, with 8 bases between the two ends. The CDR3 length is 13 residues. Germline V CDR1 and CDR2: KGHPV, FQNQEV (reference sequence). CDR3 DNA, as far as it was read: TGTGCCAGCAGTCTCGGACAGCCAGAAACGCTGTAT. Translating gives CASSLGQPETLY. The full-length CDR3 reads as CASSLGQPETLYF. Complete variable domain (other parts from reference TRBV26 and TRBJ2-3): NSKVIQTPRYLVKGQGQKAKMRCIPEKGHPVVFWYQQNKNNEFKFLINFQNQEVLQQIDMTEKRFSAECPSNSPCSLEIQSSEAGDSALYLCASSLGQPETLYFGSGTRLTVL.